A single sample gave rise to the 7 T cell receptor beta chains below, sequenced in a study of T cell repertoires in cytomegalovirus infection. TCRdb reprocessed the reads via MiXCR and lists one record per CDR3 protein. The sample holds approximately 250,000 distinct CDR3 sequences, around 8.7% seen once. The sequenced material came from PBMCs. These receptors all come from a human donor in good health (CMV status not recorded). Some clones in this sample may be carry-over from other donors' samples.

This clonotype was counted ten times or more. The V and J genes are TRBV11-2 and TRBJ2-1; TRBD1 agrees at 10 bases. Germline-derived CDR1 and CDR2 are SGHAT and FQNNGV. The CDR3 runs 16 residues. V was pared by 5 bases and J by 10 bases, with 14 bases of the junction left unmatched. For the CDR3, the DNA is TGTGCCAGCAGCCCGACCGGGACAGGGGTGACGGGGGAGCAGTTCTTC. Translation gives CASSPTGTGVTGEQFF. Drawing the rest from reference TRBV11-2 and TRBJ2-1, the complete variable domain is EAGVAQSPRYKIIEKRQSVAFWCNPISGHATLYWYQQILGQGPKLLIQFQNNGVVDDSQLPKDRFSAERLKGVDSTLKIQPAKLEDSAVYLCASSPTGTGVTGEQFFGPGTRLTVL.

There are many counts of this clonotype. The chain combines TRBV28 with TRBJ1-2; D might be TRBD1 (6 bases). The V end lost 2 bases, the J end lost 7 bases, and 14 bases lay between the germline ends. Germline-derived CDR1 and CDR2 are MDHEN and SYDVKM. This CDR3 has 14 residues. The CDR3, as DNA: TGTGCCAGCAGTTTAGGACAGAGCCCCAGTGGCTACACCTTC. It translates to CASSLGQSPSGYTF.

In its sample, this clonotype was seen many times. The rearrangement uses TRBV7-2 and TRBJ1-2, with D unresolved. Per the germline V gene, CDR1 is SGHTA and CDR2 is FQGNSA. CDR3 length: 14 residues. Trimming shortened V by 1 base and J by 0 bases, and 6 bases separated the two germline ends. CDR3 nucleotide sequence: TGTGCCAGCAGCTTAGAGGTAGCTAACTATGGCTACACCTTC. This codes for CASSLEVANYGYTF.

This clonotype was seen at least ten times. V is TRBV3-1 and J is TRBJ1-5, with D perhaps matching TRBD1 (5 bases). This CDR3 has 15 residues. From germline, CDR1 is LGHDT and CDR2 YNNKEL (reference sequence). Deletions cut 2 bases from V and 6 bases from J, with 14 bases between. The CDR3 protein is CASSQSPGSSQPQHF. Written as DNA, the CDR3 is TGTGCCAGCAGCCAATCACCAGGGTCAAGTCAGCCCCAGCATTTT. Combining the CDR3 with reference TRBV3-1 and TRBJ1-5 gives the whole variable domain DTAVSQTPKYLVTQMGNDKSIKCEQNLGHDTMYWYKQDSKKFLKIMFSYNNKELIINETVPNRFSPKSPDKAHLNLHINSLELGDSAVYFCASSQSPGSSQPQHFGDGTRLSIL.

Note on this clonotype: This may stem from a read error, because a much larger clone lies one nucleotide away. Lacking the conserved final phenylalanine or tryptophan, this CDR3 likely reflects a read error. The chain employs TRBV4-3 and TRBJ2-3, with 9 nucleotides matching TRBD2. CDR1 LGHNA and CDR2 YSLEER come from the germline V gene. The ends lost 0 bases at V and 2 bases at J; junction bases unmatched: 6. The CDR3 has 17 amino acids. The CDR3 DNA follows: TGCGCCAGCAGCCAAGATCTGGCTAGCGGGATCACAGATACGCAGTATTTA. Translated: CASSQDLASGITDTQYL.

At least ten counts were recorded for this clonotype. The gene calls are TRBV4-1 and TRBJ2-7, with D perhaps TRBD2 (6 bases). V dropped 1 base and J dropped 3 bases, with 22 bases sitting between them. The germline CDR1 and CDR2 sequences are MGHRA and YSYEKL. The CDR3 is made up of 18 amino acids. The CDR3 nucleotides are TGCGCCAGCAGCCAAGCGTTATTCGCCTCAAGGGGACTCTACGAGCAGTACTTC. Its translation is CASSQALFASRGLYEQYF.

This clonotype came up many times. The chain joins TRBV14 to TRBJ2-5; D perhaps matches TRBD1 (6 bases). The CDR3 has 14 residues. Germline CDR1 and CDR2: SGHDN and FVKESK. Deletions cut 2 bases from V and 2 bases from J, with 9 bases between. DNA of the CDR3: TGTGCCAGCAGCCAAAACAGGGCGCAAGAGACCCAGTACTTC. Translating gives CASSQNRAQETQYF.